This TCR beta chain was recorded in a study of T cells in women clearing cervical HPV infection. Assay used: immunoSEQ multiplex PCR; TCRdb lists only in-frame clones, some missing. The table lists more than 20,000 clones, with almost 10% in the top ten. The CDR3 runs 12 residues. The junction had 2 bases not matched to a gene; V was cut back by 4 bases and J by 5 bases. Germline CDR1 reads DFQATT; CDR2 reads SNEGSKA (reference sequence). HPV was found by MY09/MY11 PCR and dot-blot genotyping. As to this clone: Its antigen is undetermined. The read halts 3 residues ahead of the CDR3 end, with the missing end drawn from the germline J gene.

Overall study findings and caveats: A classifier using richness and V gene abundances reached an AUC of around 0.83.

Sequenced sample: blood buffy coat. This TCR was sampled from a woman aged 18 to 75 with a cervical HPV16 infection that either progressed to CIN3+ or cleared (not recorded which). V is TRBV20-1 and J is TRBJ2-1, with 7 bases fitting TRBD1. CDR3 residues: CSANDRDNEQFF. The CDR3 DNA, read in part, is TGCAGTGCTAATGACAGGGACAATGAG.